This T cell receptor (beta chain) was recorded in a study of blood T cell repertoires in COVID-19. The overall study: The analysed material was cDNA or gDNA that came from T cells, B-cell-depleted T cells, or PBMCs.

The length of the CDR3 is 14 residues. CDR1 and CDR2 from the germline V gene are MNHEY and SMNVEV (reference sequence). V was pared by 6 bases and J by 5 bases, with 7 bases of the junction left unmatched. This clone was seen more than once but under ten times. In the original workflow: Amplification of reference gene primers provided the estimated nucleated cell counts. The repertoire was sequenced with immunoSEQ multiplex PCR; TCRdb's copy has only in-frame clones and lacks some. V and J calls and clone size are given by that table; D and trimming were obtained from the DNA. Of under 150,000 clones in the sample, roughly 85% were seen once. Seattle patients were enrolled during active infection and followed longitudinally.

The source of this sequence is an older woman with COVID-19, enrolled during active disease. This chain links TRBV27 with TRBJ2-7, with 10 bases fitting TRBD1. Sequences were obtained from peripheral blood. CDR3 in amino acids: CASSKGQGSHEQYF. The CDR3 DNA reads TGTGCCAGCAGCAAGGGACAGGGGTCCCACGAGCAGTACTTC.